The clone carrying this TCR beta chain has a handful of counts. Its matching antigen is unknown. The sample comes from a study of blood T cells in healthy people across ages. This CDR3 has 12 amino acids. Germline V lookup: CDR1 DFQATT, CDR2 SNEGSKA (reference sequence). The total RNA that was extracted per sample amounted to at least 6 micrograms. A second PCR, run for roughly 6 to 11 cycles, used a sample-barcoded 5' primer plus a J-beta primer mix. Each CDR3 protein is one row after TCRdb ran MiXCR on the 5' RACE reads. The sample has 800,000 or so distinct CDR3 sequences; 20% to 30% are singletons. Study-level results: It was found that TCR beta diversity correlated strongly with the percentage of naive T cells.

These data were also reused for a study on T cells of mothers and their children.

This chain connects TRBV20-1 to TRBJ2-5; possibly TRBD1 for D (5 bases). This receptor was taken from a boy younger than 18 in good health. Sequencing was done on a sample of blood. CDR3 in amino acids: CSAIQEIETQYF. The CDR3 DNA sequence: TGCAGCGCCATACAGGAGATCGAGACCCAGTACTTC.